This T cell receptor (beta chain) was observed in a study of blood T cells in healthy people across ages. Broader study findings: TCR beta diversity tracked closely with naive T cell percentage.

This clonotype showed up just once. As yet, its antigen is unknown. The second PCR ran roughly 7 to 11 cycles with a sample-barcoded 5' primer and J-beta primers. TCRdb analysed the 5' RACE reads with MiXCR anew, one entry per CDR3 protein. The sample holds about 1.4 million distinct CDR3 sequences; almost 60% are singletons and the top ten take over 6.5%. The V end was cut by 4 bases, the J end by 3 bases, with 11 bases between. Germline assignment: CDR1 SGHRS and CDR2 YFSETQ. This CDR3 has 14 amino acids. The gene calls are TRBV5-1 and TRBJ1-5; D call uncertain. The receptor was derived from a man in his late teens or twenties in good health. Sequences were obtained from blood. The CDR3 protein is CASSVDSNNQPQHF. The CDR3 DNA reads as TGCGCCAGCAGCGTTGATTCGAACAATCAGCCCCAGCATTTT.